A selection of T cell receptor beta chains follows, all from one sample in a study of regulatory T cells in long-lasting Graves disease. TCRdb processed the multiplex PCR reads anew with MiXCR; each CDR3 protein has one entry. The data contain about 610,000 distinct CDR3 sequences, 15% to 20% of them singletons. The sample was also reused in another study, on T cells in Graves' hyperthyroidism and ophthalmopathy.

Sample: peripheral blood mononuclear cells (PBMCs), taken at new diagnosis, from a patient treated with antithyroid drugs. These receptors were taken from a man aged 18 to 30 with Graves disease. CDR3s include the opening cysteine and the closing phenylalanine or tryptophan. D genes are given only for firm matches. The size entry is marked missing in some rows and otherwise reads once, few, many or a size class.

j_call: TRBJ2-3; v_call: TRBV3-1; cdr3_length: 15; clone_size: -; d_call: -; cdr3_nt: TGTGCCAGCAGCCAAGGGGGCCAGGGAATGAATACGCAGTATTTT; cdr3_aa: CASSQGGQGMNTQYF
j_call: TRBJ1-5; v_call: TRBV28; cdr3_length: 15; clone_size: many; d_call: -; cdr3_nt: TGTGCCAGCAGTTCCGGGACTTGGACGGGTCAGCCCCAGCATTTT; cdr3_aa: CASSSGTWTGQPQHF
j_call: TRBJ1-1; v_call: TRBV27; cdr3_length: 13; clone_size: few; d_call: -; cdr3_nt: TGTGCCAGCAGGGACACCAGCAGGACTGAAGCTTTCTTT; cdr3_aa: CASRDTSRTEAFF
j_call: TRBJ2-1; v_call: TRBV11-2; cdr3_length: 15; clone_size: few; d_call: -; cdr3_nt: TGCGCCAGCAGCCAAAGGCGGGCCAGTGGCAATGAGCAGTTCTTC; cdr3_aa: CASSQRRASGNEQFF
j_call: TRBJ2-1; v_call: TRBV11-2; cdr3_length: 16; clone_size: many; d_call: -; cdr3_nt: TGTGCCAGCAGCGAATATGAGAGCGTCTCCTACAATGAGCAGTTCTTC; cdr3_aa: CASSEYESVSYNEQFF
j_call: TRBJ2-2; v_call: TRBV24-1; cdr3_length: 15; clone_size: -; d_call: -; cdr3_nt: TGTGCCACCAGTGATCCTAGCGACAACACCGGGGAGCTGTTTTTT; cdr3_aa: CATSDPSDNTGELFF
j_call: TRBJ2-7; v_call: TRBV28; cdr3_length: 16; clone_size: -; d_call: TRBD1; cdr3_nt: TGTGCCAGCAGTTTGAACAGGGGATCGGGGTCCTACGAGCAGTACTTC; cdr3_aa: CASSLNRGSGSYEQYF
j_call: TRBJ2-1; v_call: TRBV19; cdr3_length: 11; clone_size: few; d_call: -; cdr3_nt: TGTGCCAGTAGTAAATCGGTTGAGCAGTTCTTC; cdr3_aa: CASSKSVEQFF
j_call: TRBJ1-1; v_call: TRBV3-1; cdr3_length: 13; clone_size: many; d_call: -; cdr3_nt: TGTGCCAGTGGGTTCCGGGGCAACACTGAAGCTTTCTTT; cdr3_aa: CASGFRGNTEAFF
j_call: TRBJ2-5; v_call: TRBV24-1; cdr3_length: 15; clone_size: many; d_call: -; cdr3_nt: TGTGCCACCAGCTTCCGGGACGGGCACCAAGAGACCCAGTACTTC; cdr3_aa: CATSFRDGHQETQYF
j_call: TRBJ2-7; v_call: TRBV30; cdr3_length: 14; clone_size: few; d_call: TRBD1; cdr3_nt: TGTGCCTGGAGTGAGGGACAGGGGGCGTCCGAGCAGTACTTC; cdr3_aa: CAWSEGQGASEQYF
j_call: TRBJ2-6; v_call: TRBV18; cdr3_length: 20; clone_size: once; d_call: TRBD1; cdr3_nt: TGTGCCAGCTCATCTGACGCATACCGGGACAGCCTCTCTGGGGCCAACGTCCTGACTTTC; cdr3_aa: CASSSDAYRDSLSGANVLTF
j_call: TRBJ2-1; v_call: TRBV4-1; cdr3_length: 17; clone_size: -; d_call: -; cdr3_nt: TGCGCCAGCAGCCAGGGATCCCTAGGGGACTCCTACAATGAGCAGTTCTTC; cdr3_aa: CASSQGSLGDSYNEQFF
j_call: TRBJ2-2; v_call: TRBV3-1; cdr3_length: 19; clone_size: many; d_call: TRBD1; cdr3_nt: TGTGCCAGCAGCCAAGATACGCTGACAGGGGGCCCCAGGACCGGGGAGCTGTTTTTT; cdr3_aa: CASSQDTLTGGPRTGELFF
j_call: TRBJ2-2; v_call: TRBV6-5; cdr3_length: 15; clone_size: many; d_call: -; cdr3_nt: TGTGCCAGCAGTTACTCCCCAAGGCTTGCCGGGGAGCTGTTTTTT; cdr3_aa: CASSYSPRLAGELFF
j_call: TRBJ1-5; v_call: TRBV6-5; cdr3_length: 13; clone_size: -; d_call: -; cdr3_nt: TGTGCCAGCAGTTCCCAGGACTATCAGCCCCAGCATTTT; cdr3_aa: CASSSQDYQPQHF
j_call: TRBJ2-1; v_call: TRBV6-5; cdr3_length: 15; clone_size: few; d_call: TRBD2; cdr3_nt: TGTGCCAGCAGTTACGGGAGGGCCCCCTACAATGAGCAGTTCTTC; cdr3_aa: CASSYGRAPYNEQFF
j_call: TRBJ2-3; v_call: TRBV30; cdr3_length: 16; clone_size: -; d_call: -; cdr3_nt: TGTGCCTGGAGTGTAGTGTTAGAGGTCAGCACAGATACGCAGTATTTT; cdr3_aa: CAWSVVLEVSTDTQYF
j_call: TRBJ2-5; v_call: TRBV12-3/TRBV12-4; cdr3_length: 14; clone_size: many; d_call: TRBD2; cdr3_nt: TGTGCCAGCAGTTTTACTAGCGGGAGTGAGACCCAGTACTTC; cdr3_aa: CASSFTSGSETQYF
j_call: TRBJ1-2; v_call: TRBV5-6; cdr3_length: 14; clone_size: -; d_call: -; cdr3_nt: TGTGCCAGCAGCTTGGCTCAGGGCGCTTATGGCTACACCTTC; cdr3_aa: CASSLAQGAYGYTF
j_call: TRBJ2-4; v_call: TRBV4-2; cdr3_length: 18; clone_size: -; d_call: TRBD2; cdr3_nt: TGTGTCAGCAGCCAAGATATAGGACTAGCGGGAGTCAAAAACATTCAGTACTTC; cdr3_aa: CVSSQDIGLAGVKNIQYF
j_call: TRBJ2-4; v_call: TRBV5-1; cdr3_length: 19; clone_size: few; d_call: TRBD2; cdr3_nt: TGCGCCAGCAGTTCTCGAGAGCCAAGCGGGATGGAAGCCAAAAACATTCAGTACTTC; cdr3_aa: CASSSREPSGMEAKNIQYF
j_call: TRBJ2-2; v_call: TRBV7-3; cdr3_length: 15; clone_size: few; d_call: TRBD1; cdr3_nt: TGTGCCAGCAGATCGGGGACAGGGAGAACCGGGGAGCTGTTTTTT; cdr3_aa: CASRSGTGRTGELFF
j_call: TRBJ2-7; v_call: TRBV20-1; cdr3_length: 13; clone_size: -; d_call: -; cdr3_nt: TGCAGTGCTCGGACTAGAGGGGGCTACGAGCAGTACTTC; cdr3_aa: CSARTRGGYEQYF
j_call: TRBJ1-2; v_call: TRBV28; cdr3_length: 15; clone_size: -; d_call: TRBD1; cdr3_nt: TGTGCCAGCAGTTTATTCAGGGGGCGCGTCTATGGCTACACCTTC; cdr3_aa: CASSLFRGRVYGYTF
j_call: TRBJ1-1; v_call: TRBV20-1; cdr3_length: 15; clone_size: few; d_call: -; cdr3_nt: TGCAGTGCTAGAGATCCAAGGGCTTTTGGCACTGAAGCTTTCTTT; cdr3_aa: CSARDPRAFGTEAFF
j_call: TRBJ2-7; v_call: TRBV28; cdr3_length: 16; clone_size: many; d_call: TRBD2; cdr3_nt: TGTGCCAGCAGTCCTCAAGCGGGGGTAAGCTCCTACGAGCAGTACTTC; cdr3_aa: CASSPQAGVSSYEQYF
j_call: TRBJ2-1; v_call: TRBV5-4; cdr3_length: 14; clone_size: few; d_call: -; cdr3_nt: TGTGCCAGCAGCTTGGACGGCTCCCTCGATGAGCAGTTCTTC; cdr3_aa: CASSLDGSLDEQFF
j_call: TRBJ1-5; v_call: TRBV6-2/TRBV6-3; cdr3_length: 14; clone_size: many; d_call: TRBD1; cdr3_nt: TGTGCCAGCAGGGGACAGTCTCCCAATCAGCCCCAGCATTTT; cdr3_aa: CASRGQSPNQPQHF
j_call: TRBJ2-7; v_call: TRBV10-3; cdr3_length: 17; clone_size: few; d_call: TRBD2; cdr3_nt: TGTGCCATCAGTGAGTCAACTAGCGGTAAGAGCTCCTACGAGCAGTACTTC; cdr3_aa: CAISESTSGKSSYEQYF
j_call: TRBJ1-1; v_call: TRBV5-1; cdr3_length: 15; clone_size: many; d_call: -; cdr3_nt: TGCGCCAGCAGCTTGGAGGGGCAGGGGATCACTGAAGCTTTCTTT; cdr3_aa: CASSLEGQGITEAFF
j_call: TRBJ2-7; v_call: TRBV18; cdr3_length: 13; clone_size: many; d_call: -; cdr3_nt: TGTGCCAGCTCACCACCCGGCAGCTACGAGCAGTACTTC; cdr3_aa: CASSPPGSYEQYF
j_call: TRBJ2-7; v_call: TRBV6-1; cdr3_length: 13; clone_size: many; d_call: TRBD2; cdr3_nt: TGTGCCAGCAAGCGGGACGGAACGGGGGAGCAGTACTTC; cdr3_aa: CASKRDGTGEQYF
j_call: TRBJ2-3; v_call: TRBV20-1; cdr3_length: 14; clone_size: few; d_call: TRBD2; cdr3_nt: TGCAGTGCTAACTTAGCGGGAGAAGGGGATACGCAGTATTTT; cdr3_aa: CSANLAGEGDTQYF
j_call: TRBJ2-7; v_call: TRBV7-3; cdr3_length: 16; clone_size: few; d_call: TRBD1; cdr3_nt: TGTGCCAGCAGCCCCCGGCCGGGACAGGGATGGAACGAGCAGTACTTC; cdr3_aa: CASSPRPGQGWNEQYF
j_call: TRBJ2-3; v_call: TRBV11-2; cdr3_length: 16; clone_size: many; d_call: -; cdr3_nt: TGTGCCAGCAGCCCGCTCTTGGGAGGGGGAGGGGATACGCAGTATTTT; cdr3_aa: CASSPLLGGGGDTQYF